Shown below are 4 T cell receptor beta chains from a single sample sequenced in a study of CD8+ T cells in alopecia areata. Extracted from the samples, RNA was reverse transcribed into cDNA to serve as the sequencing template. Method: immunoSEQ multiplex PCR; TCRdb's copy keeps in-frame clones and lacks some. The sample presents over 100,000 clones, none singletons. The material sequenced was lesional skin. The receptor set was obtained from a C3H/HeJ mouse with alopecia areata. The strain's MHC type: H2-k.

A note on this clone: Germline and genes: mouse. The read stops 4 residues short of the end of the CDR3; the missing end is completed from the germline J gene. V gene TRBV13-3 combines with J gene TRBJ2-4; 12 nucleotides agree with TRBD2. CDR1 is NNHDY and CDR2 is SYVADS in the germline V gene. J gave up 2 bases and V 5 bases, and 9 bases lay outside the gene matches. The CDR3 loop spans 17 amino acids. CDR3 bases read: TGTGCCAGCAGAGGGACTGGGGGGTCGCGAGATCAAAAC. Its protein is CASRGTGGSRDQN. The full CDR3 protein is CASRGTGGSRDQNTLYF.

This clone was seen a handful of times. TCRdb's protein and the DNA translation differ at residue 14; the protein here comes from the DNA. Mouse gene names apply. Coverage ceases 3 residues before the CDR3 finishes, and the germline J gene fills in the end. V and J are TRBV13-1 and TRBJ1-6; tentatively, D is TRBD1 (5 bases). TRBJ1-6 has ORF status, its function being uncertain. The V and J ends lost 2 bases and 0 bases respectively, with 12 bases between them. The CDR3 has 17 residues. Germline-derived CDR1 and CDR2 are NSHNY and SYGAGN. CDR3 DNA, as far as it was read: TGTGCCAGCAGTGAGACAGCGACCTATTCCTATAATTCGCCC. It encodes CASSETATYSYNSP. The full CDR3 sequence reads CASSETATYSYNSPLYF.

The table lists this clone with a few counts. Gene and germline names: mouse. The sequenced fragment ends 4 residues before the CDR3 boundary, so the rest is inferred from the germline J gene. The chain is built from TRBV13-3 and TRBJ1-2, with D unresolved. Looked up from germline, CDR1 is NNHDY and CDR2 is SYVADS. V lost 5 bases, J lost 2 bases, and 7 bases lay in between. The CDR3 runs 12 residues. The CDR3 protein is CASSLQNSDYTF. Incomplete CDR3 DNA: TGTGCCAGCAGCCTACAGAACTCC.

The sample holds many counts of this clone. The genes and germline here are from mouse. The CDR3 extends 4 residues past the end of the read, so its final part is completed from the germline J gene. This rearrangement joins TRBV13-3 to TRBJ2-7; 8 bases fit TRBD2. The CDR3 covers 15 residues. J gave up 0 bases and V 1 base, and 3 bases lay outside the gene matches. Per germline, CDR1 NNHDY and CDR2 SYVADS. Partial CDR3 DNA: TGTGCCAGCAGTGATCTGGGGGGCAACTCCTAT. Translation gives CASSDLGGNSY. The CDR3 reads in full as CASSDLGGNSYEQYF.